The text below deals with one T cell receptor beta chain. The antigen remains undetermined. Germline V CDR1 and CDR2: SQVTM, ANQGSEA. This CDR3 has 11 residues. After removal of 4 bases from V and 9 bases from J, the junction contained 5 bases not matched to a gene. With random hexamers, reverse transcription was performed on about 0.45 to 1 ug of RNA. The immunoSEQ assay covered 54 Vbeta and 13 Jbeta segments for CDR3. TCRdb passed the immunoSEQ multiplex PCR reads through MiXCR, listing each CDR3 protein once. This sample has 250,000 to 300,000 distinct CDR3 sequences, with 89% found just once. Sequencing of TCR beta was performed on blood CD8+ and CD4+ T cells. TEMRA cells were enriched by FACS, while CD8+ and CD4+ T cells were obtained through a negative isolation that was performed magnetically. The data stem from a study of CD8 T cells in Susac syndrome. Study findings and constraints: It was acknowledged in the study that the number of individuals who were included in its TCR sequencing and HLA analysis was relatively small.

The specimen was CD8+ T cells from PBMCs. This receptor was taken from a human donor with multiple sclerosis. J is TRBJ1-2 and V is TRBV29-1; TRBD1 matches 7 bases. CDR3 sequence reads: CSVVGDSRYTF. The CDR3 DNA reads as TGCAGCGTTGTAGGGGACAGTCGCTACACCTTC.